This TCR beta chain derives from a study of T-cell memory formation after mild COVID-19. The wider study: TCR clusters mostly belonged to single donors. Study results and limitations: Specificity for SARS-CoV-2 was not confirmed among the second-wave clones peaking on day 37. Contracting CD4+ clones lay largely in CM and EM, with CD8+ ones residing in EMRA. A subset of responding clones appeared in pre-infection memory, suggesting cross-reactive memory joined.

Remarks on this clonotype: Its cognate antigen is unknown.

TCRdb re-called the 5' RACE reads with MiXCR, one entry per CDR3 protein. The table has about 400,000 distinct CDR3 sequences, about 25% seen once. Germline CDR1 and CDR2: LGHNA and YSLEER. The CDR3 extends over 13 amino acids. The V end was cut by 1 base, the J end by 5 bases, with 7 bases between. The chain employs TRBV4-3 and TRBJ2-3; D uncertain. The clonotype comes from an adult woman who had mild COVID-19 (a few samples of this study predate the infection). Cell type and time point are not known. Sequenced: PBMCs or a T cell subset sorted from them (not recorded which). The CDR3 loop reads CASSQVDRDTQYF. Written as DNA, the CDR3 is TGCGCCAGCAGCCAAGTAGACCGAGATACGCAGTATTTT.